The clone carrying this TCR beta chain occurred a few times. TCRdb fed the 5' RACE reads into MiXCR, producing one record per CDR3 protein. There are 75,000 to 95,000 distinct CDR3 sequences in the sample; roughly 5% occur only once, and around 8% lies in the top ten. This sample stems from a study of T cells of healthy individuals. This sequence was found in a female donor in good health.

CDR3 region: CASSLGSGGGPYEQYF. The CDR3 DNA is TGTGCCAGCAGCTTAGGTAGCGGGGGAGGGCCCTACGAGCAGTACTTC. The chain employs TRBV7-2 and TRBJ2-7; 9 nucleotides align to TRBD2. The CDR3 has 16 residues. With V trimmed by 1 base and J by 2 bases, 6 bases remained unmatched. Germline CDR1 and CDR2: SGHTA and FQGNSA.